This passage covers 21 T cell receptor beta chains from one sample sequenced in a study of blood T cells in healthy people across ages. For the second PCR, which ran for roughly 6 to 12 cycles, a sample-barcoded 5' primer and a J-beta primer mix were used. One entry per CDR3 protein, called by TCRdb with MiXCR from the 5' RACE reads. The table lists approximately 790,000 distinct CDR3 sequences, around 62% of them singletons. The sequenced sample consisted of blood. The receptor source for this set is a man aged 25 to 40 in good health.

The chain couples TRBV6-6 to TRBJ1-2; D unresolved. Germline V CDR1 and CDR2: MNHNY, SVGAGI (reference sequence). The CDR3 runs to 12 residues. Written as DNA, the CDR3 is TGTGCTACCACAAAATCCCCTGACGGCTACACCTTC. Residues: CATTKSPDGYTF.

J is TRBJ2-4 and V is TRBV15, with TRBD1 identical over 7 bases. The CDR3 extends over 12 amino acids. Unmatched junction bases numbered 8, after V lost 5 bases and J lost 13 bases. The germline V gene has CDR1 LNHNV and CDR2 YYDKDF (reference sequence). The CDR3 bases are TGTGCCACCAGCGCTTCCGGGACAGAGCAGTACTTC. Translating gives CATSASGTEQYF.

Details on this clonotype: Compared with germline, one end of the junction differs, possibly owing to a read error. V gene TRBV29-1 combines with J gene TRBJ2-6, with 10 nucleotides matching TRBD1. The CDR3 loop spans 16 amino acids. The germline V gene encodes CDR1 SQVTM and CDR2 ANQGSEA. CDR3 coding DNA: TGCGGCGTTGGGGGGACAGGGGACGCCGGGGCCAACGTCCTGACTTTC. Residues: CGVGGTGDAGANVLTF.

The J gene is TRBJ2-7, the V gene TRBV29-1, with 7 bases lining up with TRBD2. Trimming removed 7 bases from V and 2 bases from J; junction bases left unmatched: 8. Germline loops: CDR1 SQVTM, CDR2 ANQGSEA. This CDR3 has 13 residues. The CDR3 spells CSARGVGAYEQYF. DNA of the CDR3: TGCAGCGCCCGGGGGGTTGGGGCCTACGAGCAGTACTTC.

This chain uses TRBV6-1 with TRBJ1-2; D perhaps matches TRBD1 (6 bases). From germline, CDR1 is MNHNS and CDR2 SASEGT. The CDR3 covers 13 residues. V was trimmed by 3 bases and J by 6 bases, leaving 11 bases between them. DNA for the CDR3: TGTGCCAGCAGTGAGGGGGCGCTTGATGGCTACACCTTC. This encodes CASSEGALDGYTF.

This clonotype was seen a handful of times. CDR3 amino acids: CASRRYSYEQYF. The CDR3, as DNA: TGTGCCAGCAGGCGGTACTCCTACGAGCAGTACTTC. The chain is built from TRBV6-5 and TRBJ2-7; the D is unclear. V lost 6 bases, J lost 0 bases, and 6 bases lay in between. Germline V gene data show CDR1 as MNHEY and CDR2 as SVGAGI. The CDR3 sequence is 12 residues long.

The CDR3 DNA reads TGTGCCAGCAGCTTACAGGGGGGAGATACGCAGTATTTT. Encoded protein: CASSLQGGDTQYF. The genes are TRBV7-2 and TRBJ2-3; the D gene is possibly TRBD1 (7 bases). Germline assignment: CDR1 SGHTA and CDR2 FQGNSA. The ends were cut back, 2 bases at V and 5 bases at J, with 8 bases in the middle. This CDR3 spans 13 amino acids.

V and J are TRBV7-3 and TRBJ2-1, with a tentative D call TRBD1 (6 bases). CDR3 length equals 13 residues. Germline V lookup: CDR1 SGHTA, CDR2 FQGTGA. Trimming removed 5 bases from V and 6 bases from J, with 11 bases in between. This CDR3 is CASSPQGPNEQFF. DNA of the CDR3: TGTGCCAGCAGCCCGCAGGGGCCCAATGAGCAGTTCTTC.

J is TRBJ2-1 and V is TRBV14, with D unclear. Per germline, CDR1 SGHDN and CDR2 FVKESK. The CDR3 is 15 amino acids. Trimming took 1 base from V and 3 from J, leaving 10 bases between them. The DNA of the CDR3 is TGTGCCAGCAGCCAAGGAATAGGCGACTACAATGAGCAGTTCTTC. Amino acid sequence: CASSQGIGDYNEQFF.

The chain recombines TRBV14 with TRBJ2-4; D may match TRBD1 or TRBD2 (6 bases each). The closer fit of TRBJ2-7 to the DNA end suggests the J call may be wrong. From germline, CDR1 is SGHDN and CDR2 FVKESK. This CDR3 spans 15 amino acids. Here the CDR3 reads CASSLRTGGEDEQYF. The CDR3 coding sequence is TGTGCCAGCAGCCTCCGAACCGGGGGCGAGGACGAGCAGTACTTC.

A few counts support this clonotype. The chain recombines TRBV10-3 with TRBJ2-1; 11 bases line up with TRBD2. The CDR3 spans 17 residues. After removal of 6 bases from V and 2 bases from J, the junction contained 9 bases not matched to a gene. Germline CDR1 reads ENHRY; CDR2 reads SYGVKD. CDR3 nucleotides: TGTGCCATCAGATACAGGGGACTAGCGGCGGCCTACAATGAGCAGTTCTTC. It translates to CAIRYRGLAAAYNEQFF.

The V call is TRBV6-2 or TRBV6-3, the J call TRBJ2-6; D is perhaps TRBD1 or TRBD2 (6 bases each). The V gene lost 7 bases and the J gene lost 2 bases, with 12 bases spanning the gap. Germline loops: CDR1 MNHEY, CDR2 SVGEGT. The CDR3 spans 15 residues. The CDR3 DNA sequence: TGTGCCAGCACCCCAGGGGAGGCTGGGGCCAACGTCCTGACTTTC. This codes for CASTPGEAGANVLTF.

V usage is TRBV20-1 and J usage is TRBJ2-7, with 8 bases identical to TRBD2. The J call may be faulty, since TRBJ2-5 better matches the DNA end. Germline V lookup: CDR1 DFQATT, CDR2 SNEGSKA (reference sequence). This CDR3 has 14 residues. The CDR3 nucleotides read TGCAGTGCTAAATTCATAGCGGGGCGGGAGACCCAGTACTTC. Its protein product is CSAKFIAGRETQYF.

The chain uses TRBV4-2 and TRBJ2-7; 9 nucleotides line up with TRBD2. Trimming took 4 bases from V and 2 from J; bases not matched to a gene: 6. This CDR3 is built from 15 residues. Germline V CDR1 and CDR2: LGHNA, YNFKEQ. This CDR3 reads CASSPIAGAAYEQYF. CDR3 nucleotide sequence: TGTGCCAGCAGCCCTATAGCGGGGGCCGCCTACGAGCAGTACTTC.

This sequence joins TRBV4-2 and TRBJ1-4; D may be TRBD1 (6 bases). The CDR3 has 18 residues. In germline, CDR1 is LGHNA, CDR2 YNFKEQ. Trimming pared 0 bases from V and 4 bases from J, leaving 18 bases between. The DNA of the CDR3 is TGTGCCAGCAGCCAAGATCTCGGACAGCGAGGGGGTAATGAAAAACTGTTTTTT. Protein sequence: CASSQDLGQRGGNEKLFF.

This clonotype occurred many times. The rearrangement uses TRBV20-1 and TRBJ2-7; TRBD1 or TRBD2 may be the D gene (6 bases each). The CDR3 runs to 17 residues. The germline gives CDR1 DFQATT, CDR2 SNEGSKA (reference sequence). V was pared by 3 bases and J by 0 bases, with 21 bases between. This chain's CDR3 is CSASARGSGGLSYEQYF. The CDR3 nucleotides are TGCAGTGCTAGTGCCCGGGGATCTGGGGGGCTCTCCTACGAGCAGTACTTC.

This chain links TRBV6-5 with TRBJ2-1; D perhaps matches TRBD2 (6 bases). Trimming left V 10 bases short and J 8 bases short, with 21 bases between. Germline CDR1 and CDR2: MNHEY and SVGAGI. The CDR3 totals 14 residues. CDR3 nucleotides: TGTGCCACCCGCCAGCTAGCGCGGTCAGATGAGCAGTTCTTC. Its translation is CATRQLARSDEQFF.

J is TRBJ1-2 and V is TRBV7-2; 7 bases agree with TRBD1. The germline CDR1 and CDR2 sequences are SGHTA and FQGNSA. This CDR3 contains 14 residues. The ends lost 1 base at V and 8 bases at J; junction bases unmatched: 7. The DNA for the CDR3 is TGTGCCAGCAGCTTAGGGGGGTCAGGGGGAGGCTACACCTTC. Translation gives CASSLGGSGGGYTF.

This clonotype was seen a single time. One end of the junction fails to match germline, which may point to a read error. J is TRBJ1-2 and V is TRBV14; 7 bases are shared with TRBD1. In germline, CDR1 is SGHDN, CDR2 FVKESK. The CDR3 consists of 15 residues. CDR3 region: CGSSQGHRGPYGYTF. Written as DNA, the CDR3 is TGTGGCAGCAGCCAAGGGCACAGGGGACCCTATGGCTACACCTTC.

V is TRBV21-1 and J is TRBJ2-3; TRBD1 is the table's D call and was not checked against the DNA. TRBV21-1 is flagged as a pseudogene. There are 16 residues in the CDR3. The CDR3 DNA follows: TGTGCCAGCAGCAAATGGGACAGGGATTACACAGATACGCAGTATTTT. Translated: CASSKWDRDYTDTQYF.

This sequence joins TRBV2 and TRBJ2-4, with 9 bases that match TRBD2. The germline V gene encodes CDR1 SNHLY and CDR2 FYNNEI. The V and J ends lost 7 bases and 6 bases, in that order; junction bases with no gene match: 7. The length of the CDR3 is 14 residues. This CDR3 reads CASTYSGGGNIQYF. The CDR3 bases are TGTGCCAGCACCTATAGCGGGGGCGGAAACATTCAGTACTTC.